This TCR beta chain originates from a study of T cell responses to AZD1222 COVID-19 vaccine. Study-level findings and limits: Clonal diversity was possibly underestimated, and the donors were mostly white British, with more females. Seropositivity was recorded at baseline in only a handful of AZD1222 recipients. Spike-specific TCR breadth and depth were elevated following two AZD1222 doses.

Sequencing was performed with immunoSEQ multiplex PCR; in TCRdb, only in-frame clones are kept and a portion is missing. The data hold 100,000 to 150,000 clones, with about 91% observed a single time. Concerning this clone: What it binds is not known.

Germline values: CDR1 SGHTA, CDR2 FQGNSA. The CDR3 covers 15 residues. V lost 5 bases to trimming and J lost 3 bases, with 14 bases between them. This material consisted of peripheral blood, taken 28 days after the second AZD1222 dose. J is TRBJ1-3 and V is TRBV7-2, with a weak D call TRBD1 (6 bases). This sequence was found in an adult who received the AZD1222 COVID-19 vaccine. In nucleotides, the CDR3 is TGTGCCAGCAGCCTGACTGGGGGGCGTGGAAACACCATATATTTT. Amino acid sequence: CASSLTGGRGNTIYF.